This T cell receptor beta chain is from a study of CD8+ T cells in alopecia areata (dated by TCRdb to the late 2010s). In terms of the full investigation: The treated patients, all with moderate-to-severe alopecia areata, were enrolled in an open-label pilot trial of oral tofacitinib given at 5 to 10 mg twice daily. Clonality in the scalp was compared among normal scalp (n=4), patchy alopecia areata scalp (n=8), and alopecia totalis/universalis scalp (n=8). Patients received tofacitinib for 6 to 18 months and were then followed off drug for 6 months to check for delayed response and recurrence. TCRbeta CDR3 regions were amplified by immunoSEQ multiplex PCR with 35 Vbeta forward and 13 Jbeta reverse primers. The RNA source kit depended on sample type: the PAXgene miRNA kit for fixed scalp, the miRNeasy kit for PBMCs, and the RNeasy kit for mouse skin. In humans, TCRbeta sequencing was performed on scalp tissue and on sorted CD4+ and CD8+ peripheral blood T cells from healthy controls and from patients with patchy or totalis/universalis alopecia areata. Patients on tofacitinib were biopsied at baseline and after 4 and 24 weeks of treatment, and several of the patients also had a later scalp biopsy. To study T cell clonal expansion in alopecia areata, the researchers applied high-throughput TCRbeta sequencing to both the C3H/HeJ mouse model and human patients. What the work shows at the level of the full study, not this receptor alone: Shared TCR sequences between patients were less evident than in mice, which may be partly attributable to HLA diversity in the patient population. Unlike mouse skin, which is dominated by gammadelta T cells, normal human skin has resident alphabeta T cells that are also sequenced, and this complicates analysis of the scalp TCR repertoire. Higher clonality and more expanded CD8+ clones were observed in lesional scalp than in normal scalp, particularly in alopecia totalis/universalis, a finding suggestive of antigenic drive.

Read against the paper, the sample's time point label means: baseline before oral tofacitinib. Lesional scalp punch biopsies and peripheral blood were obtained from alopecia areata patients. PBMCs were isolated by density centrifugation and stained for CD3, CD4 and CD8, after which CD4+ and CD8+ T cells were sorted on a FACSAria. With respect to this clone: The antigen it recognizes is unknown. No clone much larger than this one lies a single base away; base qualities are absent.

A distance of 18 bases separates the germline ends of V and J, which lose 5 bases and 1 base respectively. The CDR3 runs 17 amino acids, cysteine and phenylalanine included. Only the CDR3 DNA stays, 51 bases, in frame from base 1. CDR1 and CDR2 are read off the germline V gene as SGHVS and FQNEAQ. Preparation of the library involved the immunoSEQ multiplex PCR assay. RNA was extracted from all samples and reverse transcribed into cDNA, which served as template for TCR sequencing. SuperScript III was used to make first-strand cDNA, primed with a 2:1 mix of oligo-dT and random hexamers. A synthetic immune receptor repertoire was used to measure amplification bias, and any remaining bias was corrected computationally. On the authors' methods: After raw reads were preprocessed to remove errors, the CDR3 was defined following IMGT conventions as running from the conserved cysteine to phenylalanine. Clonality was calculated as 1 minus Shannon entropy normalized by log2 of the number of productive unique TCRs. CD4 or CD8 identity of scalp clones was inferred by cross-referencing scalp TCRbeta sequences with sorted blood CD4 and CD8 repertoires. In TCRdb, the immuneACCESS table is reduced to in-frame sequences with V and J assigned. These tables do not hold every clone; where another copy was compared, an unresolved V gene accounts for under half, and the others remain unexplained. The V and J calls and clone size are taken from that table; D and trimming were inferred from the DNA. This sample is represented by hundreds of thousands of clones; about two thirds of them were singletons. 1% to 1.5% of the sample is held by the ten biggest clonotypes.

Sequenced here: CD4+ T cells sorted from blood, sampled at week 0. The receptor's source is a human donor with alopecia areata. The V and J segments used are TRBV7-8 and TRBJ2-1; the D gene is not confidently resolved. DNA sequence: TGTGCCAGCAGCCCCGGCTCCGGTCACTCTTCCTACAATGAGCAGTTCTTC. Its amino acids are CASSPGSGHSSYNEQFF. The CDR3, completed at both ends by the reference TRBV7-8 and TRBJ2-1 genes, gives the full variable domain GAGVSQSPRYKVAKRGQDVALRCDPISGHVSLFWYQQALGQGPEFLTYFQNEAQLDKSGLPSDRFFAERPEGSVSTLKIQRTQQEDSAVYLCASSPGSGHSSYNEQFFGPGTRLTVL.